These 25 T cell receptor beta chains came from one sample sequenced in a study of blood T cell repertoires in COVID-19. Generated by immunoSEQ multiplex PCR, the TCRdb table keeps only in-frame clones and is missing some. Among 250,000 to 300,000 clones listed, roughly nine tenths were seen once. The material sequenced was peripheral blood. The receptors stem from a woman in her twenties or thirties with COVID-19, enrolled during active disease.

The chain links TRBV11-3 to TRBJ2-1; D is possibly TRBD2 (6 bases). CDR3 length equals 15 residues. The ends were cut back, 3 bases at V and 1 base at J, with 10 bases in the middle. CDR1 is SGHNT, CDR2 YENEEA, per germline. The CDR3 DNA follows: TGTGCCAGCAGCTTGGCAGGGAGGTCCTACAATGAGCAGTTCTTC. Translated, it gives CASSLAGRSYNEQFF.

The chain couples TRBV11-3 to TRBJ1-3; possible D gene TRBD1, 6 bases. Germline V lookup: CDR1 SGHNT, CDR2 YENEEA. Trimming pared 5 bases from V and 3 bases from J, leaving 14 bases between. The CDR3 consists of 15 residues. The CDR3: CASSTARGYGNTIYF. As DNA, the CDR3 is TGTGCCAGCAGCACGGCCAGGGGATATGGAAACACCATATATTTT.

This rearrangement joins TRBV27 to TRBJ1-1; maybe TRBD1 (5 bases). The CDR3 sequence is 14 residues long. Germline-derived CDR1 and CDR2 are MNHEY and SMNVEV (reference sequence). V was shortened by 3 bases and J by 7 bases, with 15 bases between the two germline ends. The CDR3 region is CASSFLGAKGEAFF. The CDR3, as DNA: TGTGCCAGCAGTTTCCTTGGGGCTAAGGGTGAAGCTTTCTTT.

The chain employs TRBV19 and TRBJ1-6; 8 bases align to TRBD1. This CDR3 comprises 13 residues. Looked up from germline, CDR1 is LNHDA and CDR2 is SQIVND (reference sequence). The V and J ends lost 7 bases and 11 bases, in that order; junction bases with no gene match: 7. The CDR3 spells CASTSGQAAPLHF. The CDR3, as DNA: TGTGCCAGTACCTCGGGACAGGCAGCACCCCTCCACTTT.

This chain joins TRBV30 and TRBJ1-4; D not certain. V gave up 0 bases and J gave up 7 bases, with 18 bases separating them. The CDR3 has 16 residues. The germline gives CDR1 GTSNPN, CDR2 SVGIG (reference sequence). CDR3 region: CAWSVLWRTRSEKLFF. In DNA form, the CDR3 reads TGTGCCTGGAGTGTACTCTGGAGGACGAGGAGTGAAAAACTGTTTTTT.

The chain carries TRBV4-1 and TRBJ2-5; 9 bases are shared with TRBD1. The V gene end was trimmed by 9 bases and the J gene end by 5 bases; junction bases not matched to a gene: 10. Germline lookup yields CDR1 MGHRA and CDR2 YSYEKL. The CDR3 has 14 residues. For the CDR3, the DNA is TGCGCCAGTCGATTAGACAGGGGGAGGGAGACCCAGTACTTC. Translating gives CASRLDRGRETQYF.

This chain uses TRBV4-1 with TRBJ2-1, with D possibly being TRBD1 (6 bases). The germline V gene has CDR1 MGHRA and CDR2 YSYEKL. The CDR3 sequence is 16 residues long. V shed 3 bases and J shed 4 bases, with 16 bases lying between them. CDR3 bases: TGCGCCAGCAGCCACCCATACCGGGACACATACAATGAGCAGTTCTTC. As protein: CASSHPYRDTYNEQFF.

CDR3 sequence: CASIMRVMNTEAFF. As DNA, the CDR3 is TGTGCCAGCATTATGAGGGTAATGAACACTGAAGCTTTCTTT. The chain has TRBV13 and TRBJ1-1; the D is unclear. Trimming pared 7 bases from V and 0 bases from J, leaving 12 bases between. The CDR3 consists of 14 residues. Germline-derived CDR1 and CDR2 are PRHDT and FYEKMQ (reference sequence).

V and J are TRBV6-4 and TRBJ2-7; TRBD1 matches 9 bases. V dropped 0 bases and J dropped 0; count of bases not matched to a gene: 9. This CDR3 contains 18 residues. The germline gives CDR1 MRHNA, CDR2 SNTAGT. Here the CDR3 reads CASSDSVPTGGDSYEQYF. DNA for the CDR3: TGTGCCAGCAGTGACTCTGTCCCGACAGGGGGTGACTCCTACGAGCAGTACTTC.

The V gene is TRBV5-1, the J gene TRBJ2-2; D might be TRBD1 (5 bases). Germline assignment: CDR1 SGHRS and CDR2 YFSETQ. The germline V and J ends were trimmed by 1 base and 1 base, with 8 bases remaining between them. There are 15 residues in the CDR3. The CDR3 DNA is TGCGCCAGCAGCTTGCAACAGGAGAACACCGGGGAGCTGTTTTTT. Protein sequence: CASSLQQENTGELFF. Using reference TRBV5-1 and TRBJ2-2 for the parts outside the CDR3, the full variable domain is KAGVTQTPRYLIKTRGQQVTLSCSPISGHRSVSWYQQTPGQGLQFLFEYFSETQRNKGNFPGRFSGRQFSNSRSEMNVSTLELGDSALYLCASSLQQENTGELFFGEGSRLTVL.

The chain couples TRBV5-5 to TRBJ1-5; possible D gene TRBD1, 5 bases. Trimming stripped 0 bases from V and 7 bases from J, with 14 bases between. This CDR3 comprises 15 residues. Germline V gene data show CDR1 as SGHKS and CDR2 as YYEKEE (reference sequence). In nucleotides, the CDR3 is TGTGCCAGCAGCTTGGGTTGGGGGGAGGCGCAGCCCCAGCATTTT. Protein sequence: CASSLGWGEAQPQHF.

The chain carries TRBV5-8 and TRBJ1-4; 7 bases map to TRBD1. With 4 bases clipped from V and 2 bases from J, the junction kept 8 bases outside the gene matches. This CDR3 spans 16 amino acids. Germline-derived CDR1 and CDR2 are SGHTS and YDEGEE. The CDR3: CASSLRRGQTNEKLFF. The CDR3, as DNA: TGTGCCAGCAGCCTGAGGAGGGGGCAGACTAATGAAAAACTGTTTTTT.

The chain couples TRBV7-9 to TRBJ2-1, with D unclear. Germline values: CDR1 SEHNR, CDR2 FQNEAQ (reference sequence). The CDR3 consists of 12 residues. Between the trimmed V and J ends, which lost 5 bases and 10 bases, there was a span of 12 bases. CDR3 region: CASSATVVEQFF. CDR3 coding DNA: TGTGCCAGCAGCGCCACGGTGGTGGAGCAGTTCTTC.

J is TRBJ2-3 and V is TRBV3-1 (or the pseudogene TRBV3-2), with D maybe TRBD2 (6 bases). Trimming stripped 2 bases from V and 5 bases from J, with 14 bases between. The length of the CDR3 is 15 residues. The germline V gene has CDR1 LGHDT and CDR2 YNNKEL (reference sequence). Here the CDR3 reads CASSQPGEARDTQYF. The CDR3 coding sequence is TGTGCCAGCAGCCAACCGGGGGAAGCGAGAGATACGCAGTATTTT.

The V gene is TRBV18, the J gene TRBJ2-3; TRBD2 aligns across 9 bases. Germline CDR1 KGHSH, CDR2 LQKENI. The CDR3 loop spans 13 amino acids. Trimming removed 6 bases from V and 3 bases from J; junction bases left unmatched: 1. CDR3 DNA: TGTGCCAGCTCGAGCGGGGGGACAGATACGCAGTATTTT. Its protein is CASSSGGTDTQYF.

The V call is TRBV5-1, the J call TRBJ1-2; no clear D gene. This CDR3 comprises 12 residues. The germline CDR1 and CDR2 sequences are SGHRS and YFSETQ. With 0 bases removed from V and 10 bases from J, the gap between germline ends came to 10 bases. CDR3 in DNA: TGCGCCAGCAGCTTGGCGGAGGGCTACTACACCTTC. Its protein is CASSLAEGYYTF.

This clone has just a few counts. CDR3: CATSGGQGYSEQFF. The DNA for the CDR3 is TGTGCCACCAGTGGTGGACAGGGTTATAGTGAGCAGTTCTTC. The chain employs TRBV24-1 and TRBJ2-1, with 8 bases aligning to TRBD1. Germline lookup yields CDR1 KGHDR and CDR2 SFDVKD. V trimming: 5 bases; J trimming: 9 bases; junction bases outside the gene matches: 8. CDR3 size: 14 residues.

This clone turned up a few times. J is TRBJ2-7 and V is TRBV7-2; D uncertain. The CDR3 sequence is 15 residues long. V lost 3 bases and J lost 3, with 15 bases in between. Germline V gene data show CDR1 as SGHTA and CDR2 as FQGNSA. The CDR3 coding sequence is TGTGCCAGCAGCTTGGTCGGCGCGGCGCGCTACGAGCAGTACTTC. It encodes CASSLVGAARYEQYF.

This clone was observed a handful of times. The V gene is TRBV27, the J gene TRBJ2-2; D gene unclear. The CDR3 covers 13 residues. Trimming cost V 3 bases and J 3 bases, with 5 bases left between them. Germline values: CDR1 MNHEY, CDR2 SMNVEV (reference sequence). The CDR3: CASSFSYTGELFF. As DNA, the CDR3 is TGTGCCAGCAGTTTTTCGTACACCGGGGAGCTGTTTTTT.

The chain is built from TRBV7-8 and TRBJ2-7, with D possibly TRBD1 on 6 matching bases. The CDR3 loop spans 13 amino acids. Germline-derived CDR1 and CDR2 are SGHVS and FQNEAQ. The V end was cut by 5 bases, the J end by 5 bases, with 13 bases between. The CDR3 DNA sequence: TGTGCCAGCAGCCCCCCCGCAGGGGACGAGCAGTACTTC. Translated, it gives CASSPPAGDEQYF. Full variable domain (remainder filled in from reference TRBV7-8 and TRBJ2-7): GAGVSQSPRYKVAKRGQDVALRCDPISGHVSLFWYQQALGQGPEFLTYFQNEAQLDKSGLPSDRFFAERPEGSVSTLKIQRTQQEDSAVYLCASSPPAGDEQYFGPGTRLTVT.

The V gene is TRBV5-3, the J gene TRBJ1-4; perhaps TRBD1 as D (5 bases). TRBV5-3 belongs to the ORF category, with a function that is uncertain. The CDR3 has 15 residues. V shed 4 bases and J shed 7 bases, with 17 bases lying between them. CDR3 sequence: CARSPGTPGGEKLFF. The CDR3 DNA follows: TGTGCCAGAAGCCCAGGGACCCCGGGGGGTGAAAAACTGTTTTTT.

The rearrangement uses TRBV6-4 and TRBJ1-1; 9 bases fit TRBD1. This CDR3 region has 12 residues. Per the germline V gene, CDR1 is MRHNA and CDR2 is SNTAGT. Unmatched junction bases numbered 2, after V lost 4 bases and J lost 8 bases. CDR3 sequence reads: CASSGTGGEAFF. The CDR3 nucleotides read TGTGCCAGCAGTGGAACAGGGGGCGAAGCTTTCTTT.

The chain is built from TRBV6-5 and TRBJ1-2, with D perhaps matching TRBD1 (5 bases). V was pared by 8 bases and J by 3 bases, with 16 bases between. The CDR3 contains 14 residues. The germline V gene encodes CDR1 MNHEY and CDR2 SVGAGI. Here the CDR3 DNA reads TGTGCCAGCGGAACCTACAGGAGCGACTATGGCTACACCTTC. It codes for CASGTYRSDYGYTF.

This sequence joins TRBV27 and TRBJ2-1; TRBD2 might be the D (7 bases). CDR1 is MNHEY, CDR2 SMNVEV, per germline (reference sequence). The CDR3 runs 12 residues. Between the trimmed V and J ends, which lost 10 bases and 9 bases, there was a span of 16 bases. The CDR3 DNA is TGTGCCACCGGGGGGCTAGCTCTTGAGCAGTTCTTC. The encoded protein is CATGGLALEQFF.

On this clone itself: Its ends do not fully match the called genes, so a read error is possible. The chain has TRBV10-2 and TRBJ1-5, with 9 bases that match TRBD1. CDR3 length: 15 residues. The V gene's germline CDR1 is WSHSY and CDR2 SAAADI. CDR3 sequence reads: CASIETGGSNQPQHF. For the CDR3, the DNA is TGCGCCAGCATTGAGACAGGGGGTAGCAATCAGCCCCAGCATTTT.